This passage covers 32 T cell receptor beta chains from one sample sequenced in a study of tumour-infiltrating T cells in Burkitt lymphoma. The protocol was immunoSEQ multiplex PCR, while the TCRdb copy is restricted to in-frame clones and leaves out a portion. The sample lists 2,000 to 2,500 clones; about two thirds were seen once. Sequenced sample: tumor tissue. The receptors shown here come from a human donor with diffuse large B-cell lymphoma.

The J gene is TRBJ2-5, the V gene TRBV19, with a weak D call TRBD1 (6 bases). Trimming cost V 0 bases and J 5 bases, with 13 bases left between them. CDR1 is LNHDA and CDR2 is SQIVND in the germline V gene (reference sequence). The CDR3 is made up of 15 amino acids. CDR3 nucleotide sequence: TGTGCCAGTAGTATAGAAGGCAGGGGCCGGGAGACCCAGTACTTC. This translates into CASSIEGRGRETQYF.

This chain links TRBV2 with TRBJ1-1, with a tentative D call TRBD1 (6 bases). CDR3 length equals 14 residues. CDR1 and CDR2 (germline): SNHLY, FYNNEI. The V and J ends lost 4 bases and 5 bases respectively, with 14 bases between them. The CDR3 sequence: CASSVQGGQTEAFF. The CDR3, as DNA: TGTGCCAGCAGTGTACAGGGAGGACAGACTGAAGCTTTCTTT.

The chain uses TRBV7-6 and TRBJ1-3; D is unclear. The CDR3 length is 14 residues. V lost 5 bases, J lost 4 bases, and 12 bases lay in between. The germline V gene encodes CDR1 SGHVS and CDR2 FNYEAQ. CDR3 bases: TGTGCCAGCAGCGCCCTGGGGAGGGGAAACACCATATATTTT. As protein: CASSALGRGNTIYF.

This clone turned up a few times. The chain employs TRBV19 and TRBJ2-3; TRBD2 matches 7 bases. The CDR3 sequence is 13 residues long. Germline assignment: CDR1 LNHDA and CDR2 SQIVND (reference sequence). J lost 5 bases, V lost 5 bases, and 4 bases had no gene match. The CDR3 DNA reads as TGTGCCAGTAGTTTGCGGGAGAAAGATACGCAGTATTTT. Translated: CASSLREKDTQYF.

V is TRBV5-1 and J is TRBJ2-1; D is ambiguous. This CDR3 has 16 amino acids. Trimming stripped 0 bases from V and 3 bases from J, with 13 bases between. Per the germline V gene, CDR1 is SGHRS and CDR2 is YFSETQ. The CDR3 protein is CASSLGPGIYYNEQFF. The CDR3, as DNA: TGCGCCAGCAGCTTGGGTCCTGGTATCTACTACAATGAGCAGTTCTTC.

This chain joins TRBV2 and TRBJ2-7; D gene ambiguous. Germline CDR1 SNHLY, CDR2 FYNNEI. Trimming cost V 3 bases and J 3 bases, with 9 bases left between them. The CDR3 contains 13 residues. CDR3 loop: CASSDSTGYEQYF. The CDR3 coding sequence is TGTGCCAGCAGTGACTCTACCGGCTACGAGCAGTACTTC.

V and J are TRBV19 and TRBJ2-7; TRBD2 matches at 8 bases. This CDR3 comprises 15 residues. With 6 bases clipped from V and 5 bases from J, the junction kept 12 bases outside the gene matches. In germline, CDR1 is LNHDA, CDR2 SQIVND (reference sequence). Here the CDR3 reads CASRPTSGGPHEQYF. The CDR3 DNA reads as TGTGCCAGTAGGCCCACTAGCGGAGGTCCCCACGAGCAGTACTTC.

Remarks on this clone: Germline is not matched at one junction end, which may reflect a read error. Other nucleotide sequences in the sample specify the same CDR3. The chain carries TRBV4-1 and TRBJ2-5, with TRBD2 matching 14 bases. From germline, CDR1 is MGHRA and CDR2 YSYEKL. This CDR3 is built from 16 residues. The CDR3 protein is CASSQVGLAGAETQYF. The CDR3 DNA reads TGTGCCAGCAGCCAGGTGGGACTAGCGGGAGCTGAGACCCAGTACTTC.

The V gene is TRBV6-1, the J gene TRBJ1-4, with 7 nucleotides matching TRBD1. Germline CDR1 MNHNS, CDR2 SASEGT. V was pared by 4 bases and J by 4 bases, with 6 bases of the junction left unmatched. CDR3 length equals 15 residues. CDR3 sequence reads: CASSAGGQLNEKLFF. CDR3 DNA: TGTGCCAGCAGTGCTGGGGGACAGCTTAATGAAAAACTGTTTTTT.

This clone showed up just a few times. The chain uses TRBV28 and TRBJ1-2, with D perhaps TRBD1 (6 bases). CDR3 length: 13 amino acids. Deletions cut 5 bases from V and 8 bases from J, with 15 bases between. CDR1 is MDHEN, CDR2 SYDVKM, per germline. The CDR3 reads CASSQQGLSGYTF. CDR3 sequence (DNA): TGTGCCAGCAGTCAGCAGGGGTTATCAGGCTACACCTTC.

The V call is TRBV12-2, the J call TRBJ2-7; the DNA was not compared with TRBD1, the D call given in the table. TRBV12-2 is flagged as a pseudogene. CDR3 length equals 15 residues. CDR3 protein: CASRPCLPRAHEQYF. The CDR3, as DNA: TGTGCAAGTCGCCCATGCCTCCCCAGGGCCCACGAGCAGTACTTC.

This chain connects TRBV25-1 to TRBJ2-5; 8 bases match TRBD2. Germline loops: CDR1 MGHDK, CDR2 SYGVNS. The CDR3 loop spans 16 amino acids. The trim removed 1 base at V and 2 bases at J, leaving 6 bases unmatched. Here the CDR3 DNA reads TGTGCCAGCAGTGAATTGGGCACTAGCGGACAAGAGACCCAGTACTTC. Translated, it gives CASSELGTSGQETQYF.

This clone was seen only once. The genes are TRBV20-1 and TRBJ1-2; D is unclear. CDR3 size: 11 residues. CDR1 is DFQATT and CDR2 is SNEGSKA in the germline V gene (reference sequence). With 3 bases removed from V and 5 bases from J, the gap between germline ends came to 7 bases. The CDR3 sequence: CSASGDYGYTF. For the CDR3, the DNA is TGCAGTGCTAGCGGGGATTATGGCTACACCTTC.

This clone was seen a handful of times. The chain links TRBV7-9 to TRBJ1-1, with D possibly matching TRBD1 (5 bases). The CDR3 is 15 amino acids. V was clipped by 2 bases and J by 2 bases, with 12 bases between them. CDR1 and CDR2 from the germline V gene are SEHNR and FQNEAQ (reference sequence). DNA for the CDR3: TGTGCCAGCAGCTTATCCGCAGGGAGAAACACTGAAGCTTTCTTT. Translated: CASSLSAGRNTEAFF.

This rearrangement joins TRBV5-6 to TRBJ1-1; D is uncertain. Germline assignment: CDR1 SGHDT and CDR2 YYEEEE. The CDR3 has 12 residues. Trimming stripped 4 bases from V and 8 bases from J, with 12 bases between. The CDR3 spells CASSRRRGEAFF. The CDR3 DNA is TGTGCCAGCAGCCGACGGAGAGGGGAAGCTTTCTTT.

This sequence joins TRBV6-5 and TRBJ2-7; TRBD1 matches 7 bases. Germline V gene sequence: CDR1 MNHEY, CDR2 SVGAGI. J was trimmed by 5 bases and V by 6 bases; bases with no gene match: 7. This CDR3 is 13 amino acids long. The CDR3 coding sequence is TGTGCCAGCAGGACAGGGACGATGGACGAGCAGTACTTC. As protein: CASRTGTMDEQYF.

The V gene is TRBV11-1, the J gene TRBJ1-1, with 8 bases aligning to TRBD1. The CDR3 length is 13 residues. The ends lost 1 base at V and 11 bases at J; junction bases unmatched: 6. Germline assignment: CDR1 SGHAT and CDR2 FQDESV (reference sequence). CDR3 sequence (DNA): TGTGCCAGCAGCTTAGAGTCGGACAGGGCGGCTTTCTTT. Its protein is CASSLESDRAAFF.

This chain connects TRBV19 to TRBJ1-5, with TRBD1 identical over 7 bases. There are 18 residues in the CDR3. From germline, CDR1 is LNHDA and CDR2 SQIVND (reference sequence). The ends lost 6 bases at V and 6 bases at J; junction bases unmatched: 20. CDR3: CASRPLFGEGALSQPQHF. Written as DNA, the CDR3 is TGTGCCAGTAGACCCCTGTTCGGGGAGGGGGCGCTGAGTCAGCCCCAGCATTTT.

The table lists this clone with a few counts. The chain has TRBV5-4 and TRBJ1-2; 8 positions match TRBD1. There are 14 residues in the CDR3. J lost 7 bases, V lost 1 base, and 6 bases had no gene match. Germline V gene sequence: CDR1 SGHNT, CDR2 YYREEE (reference sequence). The CDR3 loop reads CASSLTQGAGGYTF. The CDR3 DNA sequence: TGTGCCAGCAGCTTGACCCAGGGGGCGGGTGGCTACACCTTC.

V usage is TRBV7-9 and J usage is TRBJ2-7; D not certain. Germline V gene lookup returns CDR1 SEHNR and CDR2 FQNEAQ (reference sequence). The CDR3 is 16 amino acids. V shed 5 bases and J shed 0 bases, with 17 bases lying between them. CDR3 sequence reads: CASSTRGGESSYEQYF. The CDR3 nucleotides are TGTGCCAGCAGCACCCGAGGTGGTGAGTCCTCCTACGAGCAGTACTTC.

This rearrangement joins TRBV11-1 to TRBJ2-1, with D unclear. Germline V lookup: CDR1 SGHAT, CDR2 FQDESV (reference sequence). The V end lost 1 base, the J end lost 5 bases, and 15 bases lay between the germline ends. The CDR3 is 16 residues long. The CDR3 DNA reads TGTGCCAGCAGCTTAGGGTCGCAGGAATCGGACAATGAGCAGTTCTTC. Its protein product is CASSLGSQESDNEQFF.

This chain uses TRBV7-8 with TRBJ2-5; 9 bases agree with TRBD1. V lost 1 base and J lost 4; bases outside the gene matches: 1. This CDR3 spans 14 amino acids. Germline CDR1 reads SGHVS; CDR2 reads FQNEAQ. The CDR3 sequence: CASSLGTGVETQYF. In DNA, the CDR3 is TGTGCCAGCAGCTTAGGGACAGGGGTAGAGACCCAGTACTTC.

The chain carries TRBV6-1 and TRBJ2-3; TRBD2 matches at 10 bases. V gave up 2 bases and J gave up 6 bases; unmatched junction bases: 8. The CDR3 loop spans 16 amino acids. CDR1 and CDR2 from the germline V gene are MNHNS and SASEGT. CDR3 coding DNA: TGTGCCAGCAGTGAACTAGCGGGAGCATGGTATGATACGCAGTATTTT. Translating it yields CASSELAGAWYDTQYF.

The rearrangement links TRBV5-6 to TRBJ1-1, with D perhaps TRBD1 (5 bases). Trimming took 0 bases from V and 6 from J, leaving 12 bases between them. Germline CDR1 reads SGHDT; CDR2 reads YYEEEE. The CDR3 totals 14 residues. The CDR3 spells CASSLVSMGAEAFF. CDR3 coding DNA: TGTGCCAGCAGCTTGGTCTCGATGGGGGCTGAAGCTTTCTTT. The full variable domain, with the rest looked up from reference TRBV5-6 and TRBJ1-1, is DAGVTQSPTHLIKTRGQQVTLRCSPKSGHDTVSWYQQALGQGPQFIFQYYEEEERQRGNFPDRFSGHQFPNYSSELNVNALLLGDSALYLCASSLVSMGAEAFFGQGTRLTVV.

CDR3 sequence reads: CASSSGTGRTDTQYF. The CDR3 nucleotides are TGCGCCAGCAGCTCCGGGACAGGGCGCACAGATACGCAGTATTTT. V gene TRBV5-1 combines with J gene TRBJ2-3; 9 nucleotides agree with TRBD1. This CDR3 is 15 amino acids long. The J segment lost 1 base and the V segment lost 3 bases, leaving 3 bases of the junction unmatched. The germline gives CDR1 SGHRS, CDR2 YFSETQ.

V and J are TRBV6-5 and TRBJ2-7, with D possibly matching TRBD1 (5 bases). The germline V gene has CDR1 MNHEY and CDR2 SVGAGI. V was trimmed by 0 bases and J by 0 bases, leaving 12 bases between them. This CDR3 comprises 16 residues. This CDR3 reads CASSYSIPGSSYEQYF. In DNA, the CDR3 is TGTGCCAGCAGTTACTCGATCCCAGGGTCCTCCTACGAGCAGTACTTC.

The rearrangement joins TRBV4-1 to TRBJ1-1; the D is unclear. CDR1 is MGHRA, CDR2 YSYEKL, per germline. V lost 1 base, J lost 0 bases, and 12 bases lay in between. The CDR3 has 16 residues. CDR3 region: CASSQAPAIMNTEAFF. The DNA of the CDR3 is TGCGCCAGCAGCCAAGCGCCAGCGATAATGAACACTGAAGCTTTCTTT.

The chain joins TRBV4-3 to TRBJ2-1; TRBD2 agrees at 8 bases. Germline V gene lookup returns CDR1 LGHNA and CDR2 YSLEER. The CDR3 length is 17 residues. With 0 bases clipped from V and 2 bases from J, the junction kept 6 bases outside the gene matches. This CDR3 reads CASSQEPAGDPYNEQFF. CDR3 nucleotides: TGCGCCAGCAGCCAAGAGCCAGCGGGAGACCCCTACAATGAGCAGTTCTTC.

The chain carries TRBV6-5 and TRBJ2-7; no definite D call. The CDR3 length is 11 residues. Deletions cut 9 bases from V and 5 bases from J, with 11 bases between. From germline, CDR1 is MNHEY and CDR2 SVGAGI. CDR3 residues: CASQIRDEQYF. CDR3 DNA: TGTGCCAGTCAAATTCGGGACGAGCAGTACTTC.

This chain joins TRBV5-6 and TRBJ1-2; no reliable D call. This CDR3 region has 15 residues. Germline V gives CDR1 SGHDT, CDR2 YYEEEE. V was trimmed by 1 base and J by 5 bases, leaving 15 bases between them. CDR3 in DNA: TGTGCCAGCAGCTTGAACGTGCGGGGTAGTTATGGCTACACCTTC. Its translation: CASSLNVRGSYGYTF.

The rearrangement uses TRBV6-4 and TRBJ2-3; 11 bases map to TRBD2. Germline V CDR1 and CDR2: MRHNA, SNTAGT. After removal of 2 bases from V and 4 bases from J, the junction contained 2 bases not matched to a gene. This CDR3 contains 15 residues. Written as DNA, the CDR3 is TGTGCCAGCAGTGACACTAGCGGGAGCCCAGATACGCAGTATTTT. It codes for CASSDTSGSPDTQYF.

The table lists this clone with a few counts. The genes are TRBV2 and TRBJ1-5; tentative D call: TRBD1 (5 bases). The CDR3 runs 15 residues. Between the trimmed V and J ends, which lost 5 bases and 2 bases, there was a span of 13 bases. Germline lookup yields CDR1 SNHLY and CDR2 FYNNEI. CDR3 DNA sequence: TGTGCCAGCAGTAAGGGGCAGGGAGGCAATCAGCCCCAGCATTTT. As protein: CASSKGQGGNQPQHF.